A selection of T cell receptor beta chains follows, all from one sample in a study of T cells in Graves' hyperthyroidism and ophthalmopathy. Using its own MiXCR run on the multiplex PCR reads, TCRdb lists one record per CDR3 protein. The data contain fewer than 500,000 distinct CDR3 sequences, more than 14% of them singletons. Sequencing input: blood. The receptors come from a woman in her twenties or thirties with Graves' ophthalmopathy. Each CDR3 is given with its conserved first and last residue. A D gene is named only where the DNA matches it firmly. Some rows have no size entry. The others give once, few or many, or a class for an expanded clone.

CDR3aa: CGSSQHQGGNQPQHF; CDR3nt: TGTGGCAGCAGCCAACACCAAGGAGGCAATCAGCCCCAGCATTTT; j_gene: TRBJ1-5; v_gene: TRBV3-1; d_gene: NA; abundance: NA
CDR3aa: CASSLAGSLLAVNQPQHF; CDR3nt: TGTGCCAGCAGCTTGGCGGGTTCGTTATTGGCGGTGAATCAGCCCCAGCATTTT; j_gene: TRBJ1-5; v_gene: TRBV5-5; d_gene: NA; abundance: many
CDR3aa: CASALGAGRSYNEQFF; CDR3nt: TGTGCTAGTGCCCTTGGGGCAGGGCGCTCCTACAATGAGCAGTTCTTC; j_gene: TRBJ2-1; v_gene: TRBV12-5; d_gene: NA; abundance: NA
CDR3aa: CSVEQGAHDEQYF; CDR3nt: TGCAGCGTTGAACAGGGGGCGCATGACGAGCAGTACTTC; j_gene: TRBJ2-7; v_gene: TRBV29-1; d_gene: TRBD1; abundance: few
CDR3aa: CASSQAGRNRETQYF; CDR3nt: TGCGCCAGCAGCCAAGCGGGCAGGAACCGGGAGACCCAGTACTTC; j_gene: TRBJ2-5; v_gene: TRBV4-1; d_gene: NA; abundance: few
CDR3aa: CASSTIQGVSGNTIYF; CDR3nt: TGTGCCAGCTCAACCATACAGGGGGTCTCTGGAAACACCATATATTTT; j_gene: TRBJ1-3; v_gene: TRBV18; d_gene: TRBD1; abundance: many
CDR3aa: CASSLLFEGAGGRTLSTDTQYF; CDR3nt: TGTGCCAGCAGCCTCCTATTCGAGGGAGCGGGGGGCCGTACGCTTAGCACAGATACGCAGTATTTT; j_gene: TRBJ2-3; v_gene: TRBV4-2; d_gene: TRBD2; abundance: many
CDR3aa: CASTQATGTGIGNSPLHF; CDR3nt: TGTGCCAGCACCCAAGCCACCGGGACAGGGATAGGCAATTCACCCCTCCACTTT; j_gene: TRBJ1-6; v_gene: TRBV6-1; d_gene: TRBD1; abundance: NA
CDR3aa: CASRANGAVNEKLFF; CDR3nt: TGTGCCAGCAGGGCGAACGGGGCGGTTAATGAAAAACTGTTTTTT; j_gene: TRBJ1-4; v_gene: TRBV28; d_gene: NA; abundance: many
CDR3aa: CASREDSYNEQFF; CDR3nt: TGTGCCAGCAGGGAGGACAGTTACAATGAGCAGTTCTTC; j_gene: TRBJ2-1; v_gene: TRBV3-1; d_gene: NA; abundance: many
CDR3aa: CASSKDRTPNYGYTF; CDR3nt: TGTGCCAGTAGTAAAGACAGGACACCTAACTATGGCTACACCTTC; j_gene: TRBJ1-2; v_gene: TRBV19; d_gene: NA; abundance: NA
CDR3aa: CASSLRSWGETQYF; CDR3nt: TGTGCCAGCAGTTTAAGGTCCTGGGGAGAGACCCAGTACTTC; j_gene: TRBJ2-5; v_gene: TRBV28; d_gene: NA; abundance: many
CDR3aa: CASSPSAGTSTDTQYF; CDR3nt: TGTGCCAGCTCACCATCCGCAGGAACAAGCACAGATACGCAGTATTTT; j_gene: TRBJ2-3; v_gene: TRBV18; d_gene: NA; abundance: many
CDR3aa: CASTNEGQGGQPQHF; CDR3nt: TGTGCCAGCACCAACGAGGGACAGGGTGGTCAGCCCCAGCATTTT; j_gene: TRBJ1-5; v_gene: TRBV7-2; d_gene: TRBD1; abundance: many
CDR3aa: CARGTSGYNEQFF; CDR3nt: TGTGCCCGCGGGACTAGCGGATACAATGAGCAGTTCTTC; j_gene: TRBJ2-1; v_gene: TRBV19; d_gene: TRBD2; abundance: NA
CDR3aa: CASSEVPGSNYGYTF; CDR3nt: TGTGCCAGCAGTGAAGTGCCAGGGTCTAACTATGGCTACACCTTC; j_gene: TRBJ1-2; v_gene: TRBV6-1; d_gene: NA; abundance: many
CDR3aa: CASSQGLAGNPKSTQYF; CDR3nt: TGTGCCAGCAGCCAGGGACTAGCGGGGAATCCCAAGAGCACCCAGTACTTC; j_gene: TRBJ2-5; v_gene: TRBV5-8; d_gene: TRBD2; abundance: many
CDR3aa: CSVEDLQGGYEQYF; CDR3nt: TGCAGCGTTGAAGATCTTCAGGGGGGGTACGAGCAGTACTTC; j_gene: TRBJ2-7; v_gene: TRBV29-1; d_gene: NA; abundance: NA
CDR3aa: CASRSGLEAFF; CDR3nt: TGTGCCAGCAGATCCGGCCTTGAAGCTTTCTTT; j_gene: TRBJ1-1; v_gene: TRBV3-1; d_gene: NA; abundance: many
CDR3aa: CASLPTGNTEAFF; CDR3nt: TGTGCCAGTCTGCCTACAGGGAACACTGAAGCTTTCTTT; j_gene: TRBJ1-1; v_gene: TRBV19; d_gene: NA; abundance: NA